Listed below are T cell receptor beta chains from one sample, sequenced in a study of blood T cell repertoires in COVID-19. Data came from immunoSEQ multiplex PCR; TCRdb stores just in-frame clones and leaves some out. This sample has 160,000 or so clones, with approximately 81% found just once. Sequences were obtained from PBMCs or T cells enriched from blood (not recorded which). The receptor set was obtained from a woman aged 45-65 years who had recovered from COVID-19. Both conserved end residues are trimmed from each CDR3. The order of the fields is V gene, J gene, CDR3 protein.

>TRBV18|TRBJ1-1
ASSPGTGALGTEAF
>TRBV6-5|TRBJ1-6
ASSYNRVASPLH
>TRBV19|TRBJ1-1
ASSGRDTEAF
>TRBV15|TRBJ2-1
ATSRERGQYNEQF
>TRBV11-1|TRBJ2-1
ASSLGRGNYNEQF
>TRBV4-3|TRBJ2-7
ASSQQTGPWSEQY
>TRBV28|TRBJ2-6
ASSLTGFGANVLT
>TRBV12-3/TRBV12-4|TRBJ1-2
ASSQVANYGYT
>TRBV12-3/TRBV12-4|TRBJ1-4
ASTGGWGEKLF
>TRBV7-2|TRBJ2-5
ASSLEPSGETQY
>TRBV25-1|TRBJ2-3
ASSELAGYTDTQY
>TRBV29-1|TRBJ1-5
SVGDAYSNQPQH
>TRBV9|TRBJ1-2
ASSASIGVHYGYT
>TRBV5-6|TRBJ1-1
ASSLRSGVNTEAF
>TRBV24-1|TRBJ2-5
ATSIGSVETQY
>TRBV7-9|TRBJ1-4
ASSPGTVSKKLF
>TRBV6-2/TRBV6-3|TRBJ2-5
ASSAIQETQY
>TRBV7-9|TRBJ2-2
ASSSPSLHTGELF
>TRBV12-5|TRBJ2-7
ASGWQGAYEQY
>TRBV11-3|TRBJ2-1
ASSYRPGQEGF
>TRBV9|TRBJ2-2
ASSVSLAGGPGGELF
>TRBV4-2|TRBJ1-2
ASSQEIRAAGHGYT
>TRBV4-1|TRBJ2-7
ASSQEQGRPYEQY
>TRBV13|TRBJ2-1
ASSSEVAAYNEQF
>TRBV7-2|TRBJ2-5
ASSLGIAGWETQY
>TRBV28|TRBJ2-7
ASRPPGVRGYEQY
>TRBV29-1|TRBJ2-1
SVEKLNAYNEQF
>TRBV28|TRBJ1-1
ASSLWGREMRAF